The 16 T cell receptor beta chains listed next were all sequenced from one sample in a study of molecular identifiers for immune sequencing clone quantification (dated by TCRdb to between 2017 and 2018). The library was prepared using PCR. Sequencing relied on a NextSeq 500. TCRdb's own reprocessing of the public reads used fastp at Q25 and MiXCR and kept productive beta chains. Each CDR3 protein appears once, grouped with its most common genes and DNA. Within this sample are more than 550,000 distinct CDR3 sequences, with approximately 24% of them counted one time only. The ten largest make up about 0.84% of the sample. Sequencing was performed on naive CD8+ T cells from blood, with Jurkat cell RNA spiked in. The intended sense of this specimen's cell subset or site label: FACS-sorted CD8+CD4-CCR7+CD45RA+ naive T cells. Every receptor here comes from a human donor in good health. Some libraries in this study had Jurkat cell RNA spiked in.

This clonotype was seen a handful of times. This sequence joins TRBV7-9 and TRBJ1-2, with D maybe TRBD1 (5 bases). Germline V CDR1 and CDR2: SEHNR, FQNEAQ (reference sequence). Deletions cut 4 bases from V and 7 bases from J, with 10 bases between. This CDR3 has 12 amino acids. The DNA for the CDR3 is TGTGCCAGCAGCTCCCGGGACTCTGGCTACACCTTC. This sequence encodes CASSSRDSGYTF.

This clonotype was detected only a few times. The V gene is TRBV10-3, the J gene TRBJ2-1; D is ambiguous. This CDR3 comprises 12 residues. V shed 10 bases and J shed 5 bases, with 12 bases lying between them. Germline V lookup: CDR1 ENHRY, CDR2 SYGVKD. The CDR3 here is CATNLGDNEQFF. The DNA of the CDR3 is TGTGCCACCAACCTCGGCGACAATGAGCAGTTCTTC.

This clonotype has only a few counts. This chain joins TRBV10-3 and TRBJ1-2, with D maybe TRBD1 (5 bases). The CDR3 has 15 amino acids. Trimming cost V 2 bases and J 3 bases, with 13 bases left between them. CDR1 and CDR2 (germline): ENHRY, SYGVKD. CDR3 bases: TGTGCCATCAGTGAGGTCGACAGCTACTACTATGGCTACACCTTC. It is translated as CAISEVDSYYYGYTF.

CDR3 DNA: TGCAGTGCAAGTGGGGGGGGCCACTTAGAGACCCAGTACTTC. It encodes CSASGGGHLETQYF. The V and J genes are TRBV20-1 and TRBJ2-5; D perhaps matches TRBD2 (7 bases). The CDR3 sequence is 14 residues long. Trimming took 6 bases from V and 4 from J, leaving 18 bases between them. The germline V gene has CDR1 DFQATT and CDR2 SNEGSKA (reference sequence).

The chain's CDR3 is CASSYGTVPEAFF. CDR3 nucleotides: TGTGCCAGCAGTTACGGGACTGTCCCTGAAGCTTTCTTT. This chain joins TRBV6-5 and TRBJ1-1; D is perhaps TRBD1 (5 bases). Germline-derived CDR1 and CDR2 are MNHEY and SVGAGI. V was trimmed by 2 bases and J by 6 bases, leaving 10 bases between them. CDR3 length: 13 amino acids.

On this clonotype: A much bigger clone sits one base away, suggesting this may be a read error. J is TRBJ2-7 and V is TRBV4-1; a weak D match, TRBD2 (6 bases). V lost 1 base to trimming and J lost 6 bases, with 13 bases between them. CDR1 is MGHRA and CDR2 is YSYEKL in the germline V gene. The CDR3 has 14 amino acids. The CDR3 reads CASSQGGASTEQYF. The CDR3 DNA reads as TGCGCCAGCAGCCAAGGCGGGGCGAGTACCGAGCAGTACTTC.

This clonotype came up many times. The gene calls are TRBV3-1 and TRBJ2-4; possible D gene TRBD1, 6 bases. V gave up 4 bases and J gave up 0 bases, with 16 bases separating them. The CDR3 runs 17 residues. The germline gives CDR1 LGHDT, CDR2 YNNKEL (reference sequence). The CDR3 DNA reads as TGTGCCAGCAGCCCACTATCGGACAGTCTAGCCAAAAACATTCAGTACTTC. It is translated as CASSPLSDSLAKNIQYF.

Note on this clonotype: This may arise from a read error, as a much more abundant clone is one base away. This chain connects TRBV4-3 to TRBJ2-2; D ambiguous. CDR3 length equals 14 residues. Germline V gene lookup returns CDR1 LGHNA and CDR2 YSLEER. Here the CDR3 DNA reads TGCGCCAGCAACCAAGCCAGGAACACCGGGGAGCTGTTTTTT. This codes for CASNQARNTGELFF.

This clonotype was seen repeatedly, ten times or more. V and J are TRBV2 and TRBJ2-2, with 10 positions matching TRBD2. The CDR3 covers 17 residues. V was pared by 4 bases and J by 7 bases, with 12 bases of the junction left unmatched. CDR1 is SNHLY, CDR2 FYNNEI, per germline. CDR3 residues: CASSVLAGVLRGGELFF. In DNA form, the CDR3 reads TGTGCCAGCAGTGTGCTAGCGGGGGTTCTCCGTGGCGGGGAGCTGTTTTTT.

This clonotype was seen a handful of times. The chain employs TRBV6-1 and TRBJ2-3; 10 bases align to TRBD1. V lost 7 bases, J lost 4 bases, and 5 bases stayed unmatched. The CDR3 consists of 14 residues. Per germline, CDR1 MNHNS and CDR2 SASEGT. The CDR3 is CASTVGTGADTQYF. The CDR3 DNA is TGTGCCAGCACCGTAGGGACAGGGGCAGATACGCAGTATTTT.

This clonotype has just a few counts. This chain connects TRBV28 to TRBJ1-1; D call uncertain. Germline CDR1 and CDR2: MDHEN and SYDVKM. The V and J ends lost 6 bases and 3 bases respectively, with 17 bases between them. The CDR3 extends over 15 amino acids. The DNA for the CDR3 is TGTGCCAGCAGACCGGGATCATCAACGTACACTGAAGCTTTCTTT. This gives the protein CASRPGSSTYTEAFF.

Comments on this clonotype: One base away lies a much larger clone, so this may be a sequencing read error. The chain recombines TRBV13 with TRBJ2-5; TRBD1 aligns across 8 bases. There are 15 residues in the CDR3. V dropped 8 bases and J dropped 2; count of bases not matched to a gene: 10. Germline loops: CDR1 PRHDT, CDR2 FYEKMQ (reference sequence). The CDR3 nucleotides read TGTGCCAGCTGCAGTGCCGGACAGGGACAAGAGACCCAGTACTTC. It specifies CASCSAGQGQETQYF. Complete variable domain (other parts from reference TRBV13 and TRBJ2-5): AAGVIQSPRHLIKEKRETATLKCYPIPRHDTVYWYQQGPGQDPQFLISFYEKMQSDKGSIPDRFSAQQFSDYHSELNMSSLELGDSALYFCASCSAGQGQETQYFGPGTRLLVL.

This clonotype was detected many times. V and J are TRBV28 and TRBJ2-3; D assignment may be TRBD1 or TRBD2 (5 bases each). Germline loops: CDR1 MDHEN, CDR2 SYDVKM. Trimming took off 1 base at V and 3 bases at J, with 20 bases between the two ends. This CDR3 has 18 residues. The CDR3 bases are TGTGCCAGCAGTTTATTCCGAGTCAGAGGGGACCAGACAGATACGCAGTATTTT. It translates to CASSLFRVRGDQTDTQYF.

This clonotype appeared many times. The chain combines TRBV12-3 or TRBV12-4 with TRBJ2-3, with D maybe TRBD1 (6 bases). CDR3 size: 16 residues. V was shortened by 5 bases and J by 2 bases, with 17 bases between the two germline ends. CDR3 nucleotide sequence: TGTGCCAGCAGTCCCCGGACAGCAATGCCCACAGATACGCAGTATTTT. Translated, it gives CASSPRTAMPTDTQYF.

This clonotype was observed many times. The gene calls are TRBV7-9 and TRBJ1-1, with a tentative D call TRBD1 (5 bases). Germline lookup yields CDR1 SEHNR and CDR2 FQNEAQ (reference sequence). Trimming cost V 0 bases and J 7 bases, with 12 bases left between them. The CDR3 consists of 14 residues. CDR3 in amino acids: CASSLAGTQHEAFF. CDR3 in DNA: TGTGCCAGCAGCTTAGCCGGGACCCAGCATGAAGCTTTCTTT.

This clonotype was detected only a few times. The genes are TRBV5-5 and TRBJ1-5, with 10 bases identical to TRBD1. This CDR3 spans 15 amino acids. CDR1 is SGHKS, CDR2 YYEKEE, per germline (reference sequence). Germline trimming cut 3 bases from V and 7 bases from J; bases unmatched to any gene: 7. In nucleotides, the CDR3 is TGTGCCAGCAGCTGGGACAGGGGCGACGGCCAGCCCCAGCATTTT. Protein: CASSWDRGDGQPQHF.